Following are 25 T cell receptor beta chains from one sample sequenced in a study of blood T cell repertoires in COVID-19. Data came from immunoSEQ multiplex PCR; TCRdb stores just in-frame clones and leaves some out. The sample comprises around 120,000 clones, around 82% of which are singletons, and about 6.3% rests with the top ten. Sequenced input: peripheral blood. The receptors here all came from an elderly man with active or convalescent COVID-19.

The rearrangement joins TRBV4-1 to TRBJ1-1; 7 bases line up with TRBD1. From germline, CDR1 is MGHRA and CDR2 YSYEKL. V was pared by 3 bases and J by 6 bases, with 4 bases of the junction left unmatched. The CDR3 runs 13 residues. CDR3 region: CASSQTGKAEAFF. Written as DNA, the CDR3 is TGCGCCAGCAGCCAGACAGGGAAGGCTGAAGCTTTCTTT.

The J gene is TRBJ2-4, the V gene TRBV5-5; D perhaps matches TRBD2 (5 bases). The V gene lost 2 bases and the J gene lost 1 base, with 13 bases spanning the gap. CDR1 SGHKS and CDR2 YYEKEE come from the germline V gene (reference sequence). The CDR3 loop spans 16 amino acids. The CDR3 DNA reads TGTGCCAGCAGCTTCCAGGATCTAGCTGCCAAAAACATTCAGTACTTC. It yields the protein CASSFQDLAAKNIQYF.

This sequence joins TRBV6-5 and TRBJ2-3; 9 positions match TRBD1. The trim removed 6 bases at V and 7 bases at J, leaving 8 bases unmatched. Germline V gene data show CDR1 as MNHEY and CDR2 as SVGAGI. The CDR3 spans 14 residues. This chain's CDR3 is CASSRDREENTQYF. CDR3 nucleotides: TGTGCCAGCAGCAGGGACAGGGAGGAAAATACGCAGTATTTT.

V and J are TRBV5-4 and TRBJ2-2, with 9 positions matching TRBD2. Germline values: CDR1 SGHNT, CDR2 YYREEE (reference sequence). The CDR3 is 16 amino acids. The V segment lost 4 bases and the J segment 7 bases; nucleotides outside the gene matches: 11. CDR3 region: CASSRAGGQGGGELFF. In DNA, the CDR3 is TGTGCCAGCAGCAGAGCGGGGGGCCAGGGGGGCGGGGAGCTGTTTTTT.

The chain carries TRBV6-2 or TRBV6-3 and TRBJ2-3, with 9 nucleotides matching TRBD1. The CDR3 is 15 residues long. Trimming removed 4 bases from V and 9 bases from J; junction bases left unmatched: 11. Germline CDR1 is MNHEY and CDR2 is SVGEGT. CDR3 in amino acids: CASSSGTGPLGTQYF. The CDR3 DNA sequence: TGTGCCAGCAGTTCTGGGACAGGGCCCTTAGGCACGCAGTATTTT.

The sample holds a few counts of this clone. Here the CDR3 DNA reads TGCGCCAGCAGCGGACAGGGGGGCAATAATTCACCCCTCCACTTT. This codes for CASSGQGGNNSPLHF. The chain recombines TRBV5-1 with TRBJ1-6; 10 bases fit TRBD1. The trim removed 4 bases at V and 5 bases at J, leaving 3 bases unmatched. This CDR3 is 15 amino acids long. The germline V gene has CDR1 SGHRS and CDR2 YFSETQ.

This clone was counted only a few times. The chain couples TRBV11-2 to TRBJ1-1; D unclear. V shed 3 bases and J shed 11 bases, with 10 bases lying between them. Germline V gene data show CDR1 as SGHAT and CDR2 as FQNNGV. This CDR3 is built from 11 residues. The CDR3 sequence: CASSFSLWAFF. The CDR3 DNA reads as TGTGCCAGCAGCTTCTCACTCTGGGCTTTCTTT.

The CDR3 sequence: CASSLLDRRTDTQYF. The DNA of the CDR3 is TGCGCCAGCAGCTTACTGGACAGGCGCACAGATACGCAGTATTTT. The chain is built from TRBV5-1 and TRBJ2-3, with TRBD1 identical over 7 bases. The CDR3 totals 15 residues. J gave up 1 base and V 2 bases, and 4 bases lay outside the gene matches. Germline V CDR1 and CDR2: SGHRS, YFSETQ.

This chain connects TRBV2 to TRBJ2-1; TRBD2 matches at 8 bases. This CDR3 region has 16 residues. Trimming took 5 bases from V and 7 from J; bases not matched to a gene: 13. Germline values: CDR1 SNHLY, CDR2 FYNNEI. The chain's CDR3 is CASSPNAGGQGNEQFF. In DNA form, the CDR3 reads TGTGCCAGCAGTCCCAACGCGGGGGGCCAGGGGAATGAGCAGTTCTTC.

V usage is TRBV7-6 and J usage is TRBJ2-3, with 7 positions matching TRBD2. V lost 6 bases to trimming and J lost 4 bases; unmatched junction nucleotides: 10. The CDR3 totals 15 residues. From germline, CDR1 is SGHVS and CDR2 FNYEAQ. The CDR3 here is CASSSYVAGADTQYF. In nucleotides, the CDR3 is TGTGCCAGCAGTTCCTATGTTGCGGGGGCAGATACGCAGTATTTT. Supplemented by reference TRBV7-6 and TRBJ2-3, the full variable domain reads GAGVSQSPRYKVTKRGQDVALRCDPISGHVSLYWYRQALGQGPEFLTYFNYEAQQDKSGLPNDRFSAERPEGSISTLTIQRTEQRDSAMYRCASSSYVAGADTQYFGPGTRLTVL.

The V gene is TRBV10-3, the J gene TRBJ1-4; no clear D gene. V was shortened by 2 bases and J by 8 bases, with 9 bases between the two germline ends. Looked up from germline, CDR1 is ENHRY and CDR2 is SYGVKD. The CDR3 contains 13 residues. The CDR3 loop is CAISETEKEKLFF. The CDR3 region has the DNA TGTGCCATCAGTGAGACAGAAAAGGAAAAACTGTTTTTT.

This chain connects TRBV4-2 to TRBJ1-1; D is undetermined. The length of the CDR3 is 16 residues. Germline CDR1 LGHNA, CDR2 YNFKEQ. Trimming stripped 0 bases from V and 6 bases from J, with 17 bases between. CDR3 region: CASSQDLSGRIAEAFF. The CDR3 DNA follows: TGTGCCAGCAGCCAAGATCTCTCAGGCCGGATCGCTGAAGCTTTCTTT.

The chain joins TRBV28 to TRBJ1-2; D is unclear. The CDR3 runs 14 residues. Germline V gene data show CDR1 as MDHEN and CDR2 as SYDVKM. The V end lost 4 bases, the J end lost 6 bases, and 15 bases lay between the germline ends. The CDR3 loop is CASSSQVEYHGYTF. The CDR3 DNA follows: TGTGCCAGCAGTTCCCAGGTAGAATATCATGGCTACACCTTC.

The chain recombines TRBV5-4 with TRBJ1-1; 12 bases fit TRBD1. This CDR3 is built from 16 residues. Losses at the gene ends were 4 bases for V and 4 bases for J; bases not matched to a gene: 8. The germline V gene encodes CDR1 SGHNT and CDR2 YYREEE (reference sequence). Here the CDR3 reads CASSVRDRGHITEAFF. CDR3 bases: TGTGCCAGCAGCGTCCGGGACAGGGGGCACATCACTGAAGCTTTCTTT.

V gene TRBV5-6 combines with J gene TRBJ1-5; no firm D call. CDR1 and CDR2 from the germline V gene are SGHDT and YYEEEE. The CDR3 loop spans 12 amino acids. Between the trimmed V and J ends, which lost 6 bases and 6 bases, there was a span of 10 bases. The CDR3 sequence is CASTLSGQPQHF. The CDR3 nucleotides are TGTGCCAGCACCCTTTCAGGTCAGCCCCAGCATTTT.

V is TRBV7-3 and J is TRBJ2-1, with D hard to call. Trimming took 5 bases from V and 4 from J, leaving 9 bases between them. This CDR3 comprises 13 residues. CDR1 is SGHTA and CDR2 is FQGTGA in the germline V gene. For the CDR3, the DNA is TGTGCCAGCAGCCCCCCCGGGTACAATGAGCAGTTCTTC. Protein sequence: CASSPPGYNEQFF.

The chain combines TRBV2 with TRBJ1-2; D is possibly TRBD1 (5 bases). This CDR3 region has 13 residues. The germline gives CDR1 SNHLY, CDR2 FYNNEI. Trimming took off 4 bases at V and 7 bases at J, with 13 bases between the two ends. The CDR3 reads CASSVLREGGYTF. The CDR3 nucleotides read TGTGCCAGCAGTGTTCTCAGGGAGGGTGGCTACACCTTC.

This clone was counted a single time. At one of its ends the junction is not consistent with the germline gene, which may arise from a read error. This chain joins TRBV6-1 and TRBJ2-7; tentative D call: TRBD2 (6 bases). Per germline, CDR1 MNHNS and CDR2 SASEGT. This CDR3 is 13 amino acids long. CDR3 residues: CASREGTPFKQYF. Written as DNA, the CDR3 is TGTGCCAGCAGAGAAGGGACTCCTTTTAAGCAGTACTTC.

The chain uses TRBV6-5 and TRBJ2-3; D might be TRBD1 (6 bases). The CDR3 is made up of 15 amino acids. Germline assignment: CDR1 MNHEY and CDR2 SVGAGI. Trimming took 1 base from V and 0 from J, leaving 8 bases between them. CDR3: CASSYWGPSTDTQYF. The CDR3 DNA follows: TGTGCCAGCAGTTACTGGGGGCCCAGCACAGATACGCAGTATTTT.

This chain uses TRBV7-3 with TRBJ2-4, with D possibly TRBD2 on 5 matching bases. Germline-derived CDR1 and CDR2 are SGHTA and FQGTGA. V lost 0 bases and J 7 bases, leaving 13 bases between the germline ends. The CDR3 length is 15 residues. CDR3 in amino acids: CASSLTLGAGNIQYF. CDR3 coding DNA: TGTGCCAGCAGCTTAACGTTGGGAGCCGGGAACATTCAGTACTTC. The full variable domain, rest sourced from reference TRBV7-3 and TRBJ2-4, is GAGVSQTPSNKVTEKGKYVELRCDPISGHTALYWYRQSLGQGPEFLIYFQGTGAADDSGLPNDRFFAVRPEGSVSTLKIQRTERGDSAVYLCASSLTLGAGNIQYFGAGTRLSVL.

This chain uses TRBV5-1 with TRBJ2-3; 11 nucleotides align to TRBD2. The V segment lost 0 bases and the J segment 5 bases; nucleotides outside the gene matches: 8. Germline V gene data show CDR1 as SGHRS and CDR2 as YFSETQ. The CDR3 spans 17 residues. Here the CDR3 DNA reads TGCGCCAGCAGCTTGGTAAAGGTAGCGGGGGGGATAGATACGCAGTATTTT. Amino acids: CASSLVKVAGGIDTQYF. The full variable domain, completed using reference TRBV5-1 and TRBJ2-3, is KAGVTQTPRYLIKTRGQQVTLSCSPISGHRSVSWYQQTPGQGLQFLFEYFSETQRNKGNFPGRFSGRQFSNSRSEMNVSTLELGDSALYLCASSLVKVAGGIDTQYFGPGTRLTVL.

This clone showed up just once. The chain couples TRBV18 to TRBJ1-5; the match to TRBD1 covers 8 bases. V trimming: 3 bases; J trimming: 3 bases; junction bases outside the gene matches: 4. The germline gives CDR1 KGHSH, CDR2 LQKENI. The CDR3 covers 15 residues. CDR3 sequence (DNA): TGTGCCAGCTCACCGGACAGGGTAAACAATCAGCCCCAGCATTTT. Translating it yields CASSPDRVNNQPQHF.

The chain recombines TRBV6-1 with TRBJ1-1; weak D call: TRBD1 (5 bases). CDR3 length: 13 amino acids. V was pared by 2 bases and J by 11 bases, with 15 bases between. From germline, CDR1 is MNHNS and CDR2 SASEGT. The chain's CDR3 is CASSESREVRAFF. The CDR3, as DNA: TGTGCCAGCAGTGAAAGCAGGGAGGTTCGGGCTTTCTTT.

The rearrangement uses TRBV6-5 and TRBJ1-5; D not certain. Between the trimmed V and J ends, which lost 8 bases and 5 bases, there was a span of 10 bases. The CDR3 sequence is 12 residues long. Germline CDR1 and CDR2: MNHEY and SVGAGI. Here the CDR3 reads CASGGGDQPQHF. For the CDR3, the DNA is TGTGCCAGCGGCGGCGGGGATCAGCCCCAGCATTTT.

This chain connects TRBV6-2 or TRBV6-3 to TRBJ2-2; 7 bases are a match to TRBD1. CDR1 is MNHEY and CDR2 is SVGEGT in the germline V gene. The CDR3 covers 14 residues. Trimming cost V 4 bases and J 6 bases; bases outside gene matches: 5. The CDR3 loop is CASSSNRGPGELFF. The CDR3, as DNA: TGTGCCAGCAGTTCTAACAGGGGACCCGGGGAGCTGTTTTTT.